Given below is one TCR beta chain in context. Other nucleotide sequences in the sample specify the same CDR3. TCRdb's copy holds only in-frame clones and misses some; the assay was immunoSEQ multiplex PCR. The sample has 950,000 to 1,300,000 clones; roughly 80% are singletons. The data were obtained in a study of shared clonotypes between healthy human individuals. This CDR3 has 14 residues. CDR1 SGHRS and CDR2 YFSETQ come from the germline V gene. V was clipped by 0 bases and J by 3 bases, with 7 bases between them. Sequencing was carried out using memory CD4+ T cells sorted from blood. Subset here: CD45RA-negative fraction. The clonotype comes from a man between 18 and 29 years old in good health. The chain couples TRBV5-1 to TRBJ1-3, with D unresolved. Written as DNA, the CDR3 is TGCGCCAGCAGCTTGGGAGATAGTGGAAACACCATATATTTT. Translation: CASSLGDSGNTIYF.